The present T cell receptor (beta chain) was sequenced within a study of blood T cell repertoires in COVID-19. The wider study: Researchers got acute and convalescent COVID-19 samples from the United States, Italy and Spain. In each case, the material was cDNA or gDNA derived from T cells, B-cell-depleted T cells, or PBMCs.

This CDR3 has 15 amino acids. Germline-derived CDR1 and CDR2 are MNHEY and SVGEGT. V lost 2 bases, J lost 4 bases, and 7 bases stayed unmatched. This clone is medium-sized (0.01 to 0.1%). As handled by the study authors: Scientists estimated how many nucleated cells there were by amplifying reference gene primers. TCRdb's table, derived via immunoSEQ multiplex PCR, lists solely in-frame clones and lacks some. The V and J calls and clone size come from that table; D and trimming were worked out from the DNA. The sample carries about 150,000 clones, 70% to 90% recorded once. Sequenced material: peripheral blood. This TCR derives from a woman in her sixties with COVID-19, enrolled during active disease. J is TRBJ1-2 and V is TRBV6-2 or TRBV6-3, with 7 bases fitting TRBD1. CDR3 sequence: CASSYGGQNIYGYTF. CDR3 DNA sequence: TGTGCCAGCAGTTACGGGGGACAGAATATCTATGGCTACACCTTC.